This T cell receptor beta chain stems from a study of technical replicates of blood from a handful of donors. The table came from immunoSEQ multiplex PCR; TCRdb's copy has only in-frame clones and leaves some out. The sample holds tens of thousands of clones, nearly 98% seen once. The clonotype was recovered from a human donor in good health. The sample was T cells isolated from PBMCs.

The CDR3 protein is CASSWTSGTSTDTQYF. In DNA form, the CDR3 reads TGTGCCAGTAGTTGGACTAGCGGGACCAGCACAGATACGCAGTATTTT. The chain is built from TRBV19 and TRBJ2-3; TRBD2 matches 12 bases. CDR3 length equals 16 residues. Germline V gene lookup returns CDR1 LNHDA and CDR2 SQIVND (reference sequence). V trimming: 5 bases; J trimming: 0 bases; junction bases outside the gene matches: 3.